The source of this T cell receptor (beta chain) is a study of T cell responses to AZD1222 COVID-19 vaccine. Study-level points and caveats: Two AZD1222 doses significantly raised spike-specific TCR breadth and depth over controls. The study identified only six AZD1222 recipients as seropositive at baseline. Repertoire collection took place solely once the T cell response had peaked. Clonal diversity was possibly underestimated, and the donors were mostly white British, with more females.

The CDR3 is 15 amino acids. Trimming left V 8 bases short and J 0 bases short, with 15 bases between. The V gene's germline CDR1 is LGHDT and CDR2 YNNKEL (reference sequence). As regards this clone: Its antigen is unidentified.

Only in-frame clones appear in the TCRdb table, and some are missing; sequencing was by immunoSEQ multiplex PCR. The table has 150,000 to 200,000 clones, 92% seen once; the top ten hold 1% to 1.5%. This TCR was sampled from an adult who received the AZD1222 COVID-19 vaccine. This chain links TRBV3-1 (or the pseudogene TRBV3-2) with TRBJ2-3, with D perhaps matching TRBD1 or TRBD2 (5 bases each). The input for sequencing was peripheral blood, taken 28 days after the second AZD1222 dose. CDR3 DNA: TGTGCCAGCGGCCCCGGGACCACGAGCACAGATACGCAGTATTTT. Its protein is CASGPGTTSTDTQYF.